The entry that follows covers one T cell receptor beta chain sequence. This record comes from a study of control samples from healthy donors and cancer patients. Here immunoSEQ multiplex PCR was the method, and the copy in TCRdb shows in-frame clones only, minus some. In the table there are some 150,000 clones, more than 85% of which are singletons. Germline V gives CDR1 MNHEY, CDR2 SVGAGI. Trimming shortened V by 7 bases and J by 3 bases, and 6 bases separated the two germline ends. This CDR3 is 12 amino acids long. The clonotype was recovered from a man aged 25 to 40 in good health. The rearrangement joins TRBV6-5 to TRBJ2-2; D unclear. Sequencing was performed on blood. The CDR3 sequence: CASITDTGELFF. The DNA of the CDR3 is TGTGCCAGCATAACAGACACCGGGGAGCTGTTTTTT.